The rows below give T cell receptor beta chains drawn from one sample of a study of cytomegalovirus exposure and HLA in healthy donors. Generated by immunoSEQ multiplex PCR, the TCRdb table keeps only in-frame clones and is missing some. The table includes over 80,000 clones, around three quarters detected once. The sample comprised PBMCs. The receptors stem from a man in his 60s in good health and CMV-seropositive. The CDR3 runs from the conserved cysteine through the conserved F or W. Fields, in order: clone size, V gene, CDR3 protein. Size is omitted from some rows. Given values are once, few, many or a class for expanded clones.

few,TRBV6-1,CASSEQGISNQPQHF
few,TRBV7-9,CASSLAPVYEQYF
-,TRBV5-1,CASSLEHPYNEQFF
few,TRBV6-5,CATARGGQYEQYF
-,TRBV5-1,CASSLVGGGGYEQYF
-,TRBV18,CASSQSGGLAVYEQYF
-,TRBV5-4,CASREGLPPGNEQFF
-,TRBV6-5,CASSYSDTALETQYF
few,TRBV6-5,CASSLAGYEQYF
-,TRBV7-9,CASSFSGTGILNAEAFF
-,TRBV27,CASSRDTAYEQYF
once,TRBV7-2,CASSSRRDRVNEQYF
-,TRBV4-2,CASSQEGGIYEQYF
-,TRBV19,CASSIAENTEAFF
-,TRBV7-9,CASSLASGAYNSPLHF
few,TRBV6-6,CASSWGRGREEGYTF
-,TRBV6-5,CASTLTGGGYGYTF
-,TRBV30,CAWNSFYTEAFF
-,TRBV28,CASSLAGGQRETQYF
-,TRBV6-1,CASSRGGPYGYTF
few,TRBV5-6,CASSLASGLEPQHF
-,TRBV4-3,CASSQDWGRTEAFF
-,TRBV10-2,CASIPPRRGRGENIQYF